Sequencing of this T cell receptor beta chain was carried out in a study of Ad26.COV2.S vaccination and SARS-CoV-2 variants. Study at large: By the intramuscular route, Ad26.COV2.S was given once, or twice 56 days apart. Findings of the study overall: Vaccinated individuals (as opposed to placebo recipients) had higher spike-specific TCR breadth. Post-vaccination spike-specific CD8+ and CD4+ T cell responses reportedly had substantial breadth.

As concerns this clone: What it binds is not known.

The treatment was: over 15 received Ad26.COV2.S at low or high dose, single or two shots; about 5 received placebo; per-sample allocation not given. Repertoires come from day 63 after the first vaccine or placebo injection. Boston provided a donor who was an adult aged 18-55 years. CDR1 is MNHEY and CDR2 is SVGAGI in the germline V gene. V gave up 5 bases and J gave up 6 bases, with 13 bases separating them. The CDR3 contains 13 residues. TCRdb's copy holds only in-frame clones and misses some; the assay was immunoSEQ multiplex PCR. The table lists some 500,000 clones, about 88% of them singletons. This TCR was sampled from a person aged 18 to 65 who received the Ad26.COV2.S COVID-19 vaccine or a placebo. The material was peripheral blood, obtained in a trial of Ad26.COV2.S vaccine versus placebo. The V and J genes are TRBV6-5 and TRBJ1-1; D is unclear. CDR3 loop: CASSTGILPEAFF. CDR3 nucleotide sequence: TGTGCCAGCAGTACTGGGATACTCCCTGAAGCTTTCTTT.